This T cell receptor beta chain appears in the sequencing data of a study of blood T cells in healthy people across ages. Extractions gave at least 6 micrograms of total RNA per sample. Germline V CDR1 and CDR2: DFQATT, SNEGSKA (reference sequence). The J segment lost 7 bases and the V segment lost 3 bases, leaving 12 bases of the junction unmatched. The CDR3 sequence is 16 residues long. Next came a second PCR, run for 7 to 11 cycles, which used a sample-barcoded 5' primer along with a J-beta primer mix. TCRdb used MiXCR to reprocess the 5' RACE reads, holding one entry per CDR3 protein. In the table there are under 1,000,000 distinct CDR3 sequences, around 36% of which are singletons.

Sequenced: blood. The TCR sequence derives from a man between 18 and 29 years old in good health. This chain joins TRBV20-1 and TRBJ2-1, with 10 bases that match TRBD1. The DNA for the CDR3 is TGCAGTGCTAGCCGGGACAGGGGAAAATTGAGTAATGAGCAGTTCTTC. It encodes CSASRDRGKLSNEQFF.